The present T cell receptor beta chain was sequenced within a study of T cell responses to AZD1222 COVID-19 vaccine. Study-wide background: Second doses were pooled across both intervals (about 4 or about 12 weeks). Study-level findings and limits: Among the donors, most were white British and more were female, and clonal diversity was possibly underestimated. Of the AZD1222 recipients, only six were seropositive at baseline. All repertoire sampling was performed exclusively after the peak T cell response.

Points on this clone: Its antigen is still unknown. The sample carries other DNA sequences with the same CDR3.

The assay was immunoSEQ multiplex PCR, and TCRdb's table has in-frame clones only and misses some. The sample has more than 110,000 clones; around 90% are singletons. Sequences were derived from peripheral blood, sampled on day 0 of AZD1222 vaccination. This clonotype was obtained from an adult in good health.

CDR3 bases: TGTGCCAGCATCCGAGATGTGGGAACTGAAGCTTTCTTT. Translating it yields CASIRDVGTEAFF. The V gene is TRBV7-9, the J gene TRBJ1-1; the D is unclear. Between the trimmed V and J ends, which lost 7 bases and 5 bases, there was a span of 14 bases. Germline V gene data show CDR1 as SEHNR and CDR2 as FQNEAQ (reference sequence). The length of the CDR3 is 13 residues.